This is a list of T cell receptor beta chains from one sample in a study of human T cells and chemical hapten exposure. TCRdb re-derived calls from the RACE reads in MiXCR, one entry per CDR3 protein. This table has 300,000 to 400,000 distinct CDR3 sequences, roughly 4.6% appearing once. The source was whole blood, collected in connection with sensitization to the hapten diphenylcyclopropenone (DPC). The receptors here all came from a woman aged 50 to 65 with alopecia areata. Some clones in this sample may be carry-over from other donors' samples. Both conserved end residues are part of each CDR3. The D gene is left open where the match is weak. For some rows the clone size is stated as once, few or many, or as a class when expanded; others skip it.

DNA: TGTGCCAGCAGGCTAGCAGGGGGGGCCAACGTCCTGACTTTC; CDR3: CASRLAGGANVLTF; V: TRBV12-3/TRBV12-4; D: .; J: TRBJ2-6; size: many
DNA: TGTGCCAGCAGTCTTAGCGGGGGTTGCAATGAGCAGTTCTTC; CDR3: CASSLSGGCNEQFF; V: TRBV27; D: TRBD2; J: TRBJ2-1; size: .
DNA: TGTGCCAGCAGACGATTCGGACCGGGACAATACAATGAGCAGTTCTTC; CDR3: CASRRFGPGQYNEQFF; V: TRBV6-2/TRBV6-3; D: .; J: TRBJ2-1; size: .
DNA: TGTGCCAGCAGTCGTTCGGGAGGGGGAGATACGCAGTATTTT; CDR3: CASSRSGGGDTQYF; V: TRBV12-3/TRBV12-4; D: TRBD2; J: TRBJ2-3; size: few
DNA: TGTGCCAGCAGTTTATTCAGCATTCCCCCTGCGGGGGGCTACACCTTC; CDR3: CASSLFSIPPAGGYTF; V: TRBV28; D: .; J: TRBJ1-2; size: .
DNA: TGCGCCAGCAGCCAAGCGAGCGGAGTCTACAATGAGCAGTTCTTC; CDR3: CASSQASGVYNEQFF; V: TRBV4-3; D: .; J: TRBJ2-1; size: .
DNA: TGTGCCAGCCGTCCCTCGGATGCGGCTGAAGCTTTCTTT; CDR3: CASRPSDAAEAFF; V: TRBV12-3/TRBV12-4; D: .; J: TRBJ1-1; size: .
DNA: TGCGCCAGCAGCCCGGGGGCAGCGTTCTACGAGCAGTACTTC; CDR3: CASSPGAAFYEQYF; V: TRBV5-1; D: .; J: TRBJ2-7; size: few
DNA: TGCAGTGCTAGAGCGCCTAGCGGGGGCACCGGGGAGCTGTTTTTT; CDR3: CSARAPSGGTGELFF; V: TRBV20-1; D: TRBD2; J: TRBJ2-2; size: many
DNA: TGTGCCAGCAGCTTCACGAGGCGGGGACTAGCGAGGTCAGATACGCAGTATTTT; CDR3: CASSFTRRGLARSDTQYF; V: TRBV7-9; D: TRBD2; J: TRBJ2-3; size: few
DNA: TGCAGCGTTGAAGGATACTTGGAGCAGTTCTTC; CDR3: CSVEGYLEQFF; V: TRBV29-1; D: .; J: TRBJ2-1; size: many
DNA: TGTGCCATCAGACGGACAGGGGCTTTCACAGATACGCAGTATTTT; CDR3: CAIRRTGAFTDTQYF; V: TRBV10-3; D: TRBD1; J: TRBJ2-3; size: many
DNA: TGTGCCAGCAGCCTCTCGGTTAGCGGCACAGATACGCAGTATTTT; CDR3: CASSLSVSGTDTQYF; V: TRBV7-2; D: .; J: TRBJ2-3; size: few
DNA: TGTGCCAGCAGCTTAAGGTTTCTACAAACCTACGAGCAGTACTTC; CDR3: CASSLRFLQTYEQYF; V: TRBV11-2; D: .; J: TRBJ2-7; size: few
DNA: TGTGCCAGCAGGCCAACTTCAGGGTCTCGGAATCAGCCCCAGCATTTT; CDR3: CASRPTSGSRNQPQHF; V: TRBV6-5; D: .; J: TRBJ1-5; size: .
DNA: TGTGCCACCCGACCGGGACAGGTTAATGAAAAACTGTTTTTT; CDR3: CATRPGQVNEKLFF; V: TRBV10-3; D: TRBD1; J: TRBJ1-4; size: few
DNA: TGTGCCAGCAGCGCCCCCTCCGGGACTAGCATCAACAATGAGCAGTTCTTC; CDR3: CASSAPSGTSINNEQFF; V: TRBV9; D: TRBD2; J: TRBJ2-1; size: many
DNA: TGTGCCAGCAGTTTGAAAGATACGCAGTATTTT; CDR3: CASSLKDTQYF; V: TRBV12-3/TRBV12-4; D: .; J: TRBJ2-3; size: many
DNA: TGTGCCAGCAGTGAAGGGTCGAACACTGAAGCTTTCTTT; CDR3: CASSEGSNTEAFF; V: TRBV2; D: .; J: TRBJ1-1; size: .
DNA: TGCAGTGCTCGAAGAACGTTGGCCTTTAAGGGGACTGAAGCTTTCTTT; CDR3: CSARRTLAFKGTEAFF; V: TRBV20-1; D: .; J: TRBJ1-1; size: many
DNA: TGTGCCAGCAGTGAACGACCTAACTATGGCTACACCTTC; CDR3: CASSERPNYGYTF; V: TRBV6-2/TRBV6-3; D: .; J: TRBJ1-2; size: many
DNA: TGTGCCAGCAGCCCCATCTCCTACGAGCAGTACTTC; CDR3: CASSPISYEQYF; V: TRBV11-2; D: .; J: TRBJ2-7; size: many
DNA: TGTGCCAGCAGTGGCCACTCAACGGCGAGCGATACGCAGTATTTT; CDR3: CASSGHSTASDTQYF; V: TRBV25-1; D: .; J: TRBJ2-3; size: once
DNA: TGTGCCAGCAGCGCAGGTGGCAGTTGGTATGGCTACACCTTC; CDR3: CASSAGGSWYGYTF; V: TRBV11-2; D: .; J: TRBJ1-2; size: .
DNA: TGTGCCAGCAGCCAAGAAGGGACTAGCGTGAACGAGCAGTACTTC; CDR3: CASSQEGTSVNEQYF; V: TRBV4-2; D: TRBD2; J: TRBJ2-7; size: few
DNA: TGTGCCAGCAGTTTCCTCACGGGGTACCAAGAGACCCAGTACTTC; CDR3: CASSFLTGYQETQYF; V: TRBV27; D: .; J: TRBJ2-5; size: few
DNA: TGTGCCAGCAGTCTTACCCTAGCGGGCACAGATACGCAGTATTTT; CDR3: CASSLTLAGTDTQYF; V: TRBV5-8; D: TRBD2; J: TRBJ2-3; size: many
DNA: TGTGCCAGCAGCTCCCCTGAAGCGGGGGCCCCTTTTACGCAGTATTTT; CDR3: CASSSPEAGAPFTQYF; V: TRBV12-3/TRBV12-4; D: TRBD2; J: TRBJ2-3; size: many
DNA: TGCAGTCGGGGTAACAGGGATTCCTACGAGCAGTACTTC; CDR3: CSRGNRDSYEQYF; V: TRBV20-1; D: .; J: TRBJ2-7; size: few
DNA: TGTGCCAGCAGCCTTTCCTCTCTGGAGCAGTTCTTC; CDR3: CASSLSSLEQFF; V: TRBV28; D: .; J: TRBJ2-1; size: many
DNA: TGTGCCAGCAGTCAGACAGGGGGGACTGAAGCTTTCTTT; CDR3: CASSQTGGTEAFF; V: TRBV14; D: TRBD1; J: TRBJ1-1; size: many
DNA: TGCAGCGTTGACGGTGGGGTGAGTGGGACCCAGTACTTC; CDR3: CSVDGGVSGTQYF; V: TRBV29-1; D: .; J: TRBJ2-5; size: many
DNA: TGCAGTGCTAGAGATGGCGGGAGACAACCTACAGATACGCAGTATTTT; CDR3: CSARDGGRQPTDTQYF; V: TRBV20-1; D: TRBD2; J: TRBJ2-3; size: .
DNA: TGTGCCAGCAGCCCCATGGGCAACTATGGCTACACCTTC; CDR3: CASSPMGNYGYTF; V: TRBV7-9; D: .; J: TRBJ1-2; size: .
DNA: TGTGCCAGCACGGGCGAACAGAACACTGAAGCTTTCTTT; CDR3: CASTGEQNTEAFF; V: TRBV2; D: .; J: TRBJ1-1; size: few
DNA: TGTGCCAGCAGTACCCCGGAGGCGGCAAGCTCCTACGAGCAGTACTTC; CDR3: CASSTPEAASSYEQYF; V: TRBV28; D: .; J: TRBJ2-7; size: many
DNA: TGCAGCGTTGAAGACGGAACAGGTACGCAGTATTTT; CDR3: CSVEDGTGTQYF; V: TRBV29-1; D: .; J: TRBJ2-3; size: few
DNA: TGTGCCAGCAGCTTATTATGGACTGAAGCTTTCTTT; CDR3: CASSLLWTEAFF; V: TRBV7-8; D: .; J: TRBJ1-1; size: many
DNA: TGCAGCGTTGGAAAAATGGCAGGAACAGATACGCAGTATTTT; CDR3: CSVGKMAGTDTQYF; V: TRBV29-1; D: .; J: TRBJ2-3; size: .
DNA: TGTGCCAGCAATCGCGGTTCATCCCCGAACAATGAGCAGTTCTTC; CDR3: CASNRGSSPNNEQFF; V: TRBV6-5; D: .; J: TRBJ2-1; size: many
DNA: TGTGCCAGCAGTCCGTTTAAACTAGAGTACAATGAGCAGTTCTTC; CDR3: CASSPFKLEYNEQFF; V: TRBV28; D: .; J: TRBJ2-1; size: few
DNA: TGTGCCAGCAGCTTGGCAGGGGGTGTAGATAATTCACCCCTCCACTTT; CDR3: CASSLAGGVDNSPLHF; V: TRBV5-5; D: TRBD1; J: TRBJ1-6; size: many